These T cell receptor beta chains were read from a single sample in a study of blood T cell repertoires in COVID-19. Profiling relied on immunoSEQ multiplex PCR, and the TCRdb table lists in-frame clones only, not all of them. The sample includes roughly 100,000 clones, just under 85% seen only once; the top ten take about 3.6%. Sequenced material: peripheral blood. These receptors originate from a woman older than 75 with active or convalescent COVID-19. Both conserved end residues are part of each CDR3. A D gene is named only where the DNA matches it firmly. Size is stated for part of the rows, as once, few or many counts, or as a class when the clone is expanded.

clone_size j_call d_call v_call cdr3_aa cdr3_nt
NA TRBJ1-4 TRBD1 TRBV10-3 CAISAQGDQNEKLFF TGTGCCATCAGTGCCCAGGGGGACCAGAATGAAAAACTGTTTTTT
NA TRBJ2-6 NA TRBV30 CAWNPRSRSGANVLTF TGTGCCTGGAACCCCCGCTCGCGGTCTGGGGCCAACGTCCTGACTTTC
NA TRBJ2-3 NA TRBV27 CASAGVWADTQYF TGTGCCAGCGCAGGGGTTTGGGCAGATACGCAGTATTTT
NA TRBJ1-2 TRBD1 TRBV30 CAWRNPVGQGRYGYTF TGTGCCTGGAGGAACCCCGTCGGACAGGGTAGATATGGCTACACCTTC
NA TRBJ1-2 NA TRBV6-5 CASSGGHGYTF TGTGCCAGCAGCGGTGGGCATGGCTACACCTTC
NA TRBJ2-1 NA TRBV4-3 CASSQDQDDEQFF TGCGCCAGCAGCCAAGATCAGGATGATGAGCAGTTCTTC
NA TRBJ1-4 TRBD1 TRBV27 CASRRGTGGGVEKLFF TGTGCCAGCAGGAGGGGGACAGGGGGCGGTGTTGAAAAACTGTTTTTT
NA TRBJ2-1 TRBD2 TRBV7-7 CASSLRLADNEQFF TGTGCTAGCAGCCTCAGACTAGCCGACAATGAGCAGTTCTTC
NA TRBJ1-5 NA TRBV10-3 CAIRDSKDNQPQHF TGTGCCATCAGGGACAGTAAAGACAATCAGCCCCAGCATTTT
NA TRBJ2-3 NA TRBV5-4 CASTQRGLTDTQYF TGTGCCAGCACCCAAAGAGGGCTGACAGATACGCAGTATTTT
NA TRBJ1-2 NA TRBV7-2 CASSPIGGGDYGYTF TGTGCCAGCAGCCCGATCGGAGGGGGGGACTATGGCTACACCTTC
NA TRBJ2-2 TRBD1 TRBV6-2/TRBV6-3 CASSYFGTGVATGELFF TGTGCCAGCAGTTACTTCGGGACAGGGGTGGCCACCGGGGAGCTGTTTTTT
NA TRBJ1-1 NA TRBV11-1 CASSSQGQNTEAFF TGTGCCAGCAGCTCTCAAGGACAGAACACTGAAGCTTTCTTT
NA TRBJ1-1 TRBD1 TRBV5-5 CASSWGQGTEAFF TGTGCCAGCAGCTGGGGACAGGGAACTGAAGCTTTCTTT
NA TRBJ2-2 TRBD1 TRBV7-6 CASRGQPTGELFF TGTGCCAGCAGGGGACAGCCGACCGGGGAGCTGTTTTTT
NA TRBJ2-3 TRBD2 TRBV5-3 CARSNPKGLAGGPFWTDTQYF TGTGCCAGAAGCAACCCGAAGGGTCTAGCGGGAGGGCCTTTTTGGACAGATACGCAGTATTTT
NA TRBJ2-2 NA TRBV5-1 CASSPGHNTGELFF TGCGCCAGCAGCCCGGGACACAACACCGGGGAGCTGTTTTTT
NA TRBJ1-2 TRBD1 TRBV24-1 CATSDRTTNHRGYTF TGTGCCACCTCGGACAGGACCACCAACCACCGCGGCTACACCTTC
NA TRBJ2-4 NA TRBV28 CASSSNRGGLAKNIQYF TGTGCCAGCAGTTCAAACAGGGGAGGATTAGCCAAAAACATTCAGTACTTC
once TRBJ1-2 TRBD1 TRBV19 CASSGGTANNYGYTF TGTGCCAGTAGTGGCGGGACAGCTAATAACTATGGCTACACCTTC
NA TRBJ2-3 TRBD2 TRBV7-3 CASSVSGRQPDTQYF TGTGCCAGCAGCGTTAGCGGGAGGCAACCAGATACGCAGTATTTT
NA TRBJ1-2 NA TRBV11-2 CASSPKTSGDYGYTF TGTGCCAGCAGCCCCAAGACCTCAGGTGACTATGGCTACACCTTC
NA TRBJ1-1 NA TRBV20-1 CSASQQGSGAFF TGCAGTGCTAGTCAACAGGGTTCCGGAGCTTTCTTT